This T cell receptor beta chain originates from a study of cytomegalovirus exposure and HLA in healthy donors. Study results and limitations: Later genetic work tied a missense DCLRE1C variant to beta-chain V and J trimming.

Germline V gene data show CDR1 as SNHLY and CDR2 as FYNNEI. V was clipped by 8 bases and J by 5 bases; unmatched bases: 23. This CDR3 is built from 19 residues. PCR primers comprised 60 Vbeta and 13 Jbeta primers. Here immunoSEQ multiplex PCR was the method, and the copy in TCRdb shows in-frame clones only, minus some. The table has about 200,000 clones, 76% seen once; the top ten hold approximately 0.63%. A word on this clone: What it binds is unknown.

The J gene is TRBJ2-5, the V gene TRBV2; 10 bases match TRBD2. The sequencing sample was made of PBMCs. The source of this sequence is a man aged 18 to 30 in good health and CMV-seronegative. The CDR3 is CASLSTAWGGQREGETQYF. The CDR3 DNA reads TGTGCCAGCCTCTCTACAGCGTGGGGCGGGCAGCGGGAGGGCGAGACCCAGTACTTC.